Presented here are 15 T cell receptor beta chains from one specimen sequenced in a study of shared clonotypes between healthy human individuals. The protocol was immunoSEQ multiplex PCR, while the TCRdb copy is restricted to in-frame clones and leaves out a portion. The sample holds approximately 1.4 million clones, about 98% seen once. Material: naive CD4+ T cells sorted from blood. Subset specified: CD45RA+ positively selected. Source of these receptors: a man between 25 and 39 years old in good health.

In nucleotides, the CDR3 is TGCGCCAGCAGACGTGGATTTCCCGGGGAGCTGTTTTTT. Translating it yields CASRRGFPGELFF. This sequence joins TRBV5-1 and TRBJ2-2; no clear D. The V end lost 5 bases, the J end lost 6 bases, and 11 bases lay between the germline ends. From germline, CDR1 is SGHRS and CDR2 YFSETQ. The CDR3 spans 13 residues.

The V and J genes are TRBV5-5 and TRBJ1-2; 8 positions agree with TRBD1. CDR1 is SGHKS, CDR2 YYEKEE, per germline (reference sequence). The CDR3 sequence is 17 residues long. The V and J ends lost 1 base and 4 bases, in that order; junction bases with no gene match: 12. CDR3 protein: CASSLQGAQLSIYGYTF. As DNA, the CDR3 is TGTGCCAGCAGCTTGCAGGGGGCCCAACTTAGTATCTATGGCTACACCTTC.

V usage is TRBV11-2 and J usage is TRBJ2-1; D perhaps matches TRBD2 (5 bases). Germline V CDR1 and CDR2: SGHAT, FQNNGV. Trimming shortened V by 7 bases and J by 0 bases, and 13 bases separated the two germline ends. CDR3 length equals 15 residues. DNA of the CDR3: TGTGCCAGCACCCGGAGGACTCGCTCCTACAATGAGCAGTTCTTC. Amino acids: CASTRRTRSYNEQFF. Combining the CDR3 with reference TRBV11-2 and TRBJ2-1 gives the whole variable domain EAGVAQSPRYKIIEKRQSVAFWCNPISGHATLYWYQQILGQGPKLLIQFQNNGVVDDSQLPKDRFSAERLKGVDSTLKIQPAKLEDSAVYLCASTRRTRSYNEQFFGPGTRLTVL.

The chain employs TRBV27 and TRBJ2-7; 7 positions match TRBD2. The CDR3 has 13 amino acids. The J segment lost 4 bases and the V segment lost 7 bases, leaving 7 bases of the junction unmatched. Germline V gene lookup returns CDR1 MNHEY and CDR2 SMNVEV (reference sequence). This CDR3 is CASMSGNVYEQYF. The CDR3 DNA reads TGTGCCAGCATGAGCGGGAATGTATACGAGCAGTACTTC.

Details on this clone: This sample also contains other DNA sequences that code for the same CDR3. V and J are TRBV18 and TRBJ2-7; D uncertain. Germline-derived CDR1 and CDR2 are KGHSH and LQKENI. This CDR3 contains 14 residues. The V and J ends lost 3 bases and 4 bases respectively, with 13 bases between them. The CDR3 protein is CASSPGSGSYEQYF. In DNA form, the CDR3 reads TGTGCCAGCTCACCCGGCTCAGGCTCGTACGAGCAGTACTTC. Together with reference TRBV18 and TRBJ2-7, the CDR3 gives the full variable domain: NAGVMQNPRHLVRRRGQEARLRCSPMKGHSHVYWYRQLPEEGLKFMVYLQKENIIDESGMPKERFSAEFPKEGPSILRIQQVVRGDSAAYFCASSPGSGSYEQYFGPGTRLTVT.

The chain has TRBV5-5 and TRBJ2-3; D not certain. Per germline, CDR1 SGHKS and CDR2 YYEKEE (reference sequence). The CDR3 consists of 14 residues. V lost 8 bases, J lost 0 bases, and 13 bases lay in between. The CDR3 DNA reads TGTGCCAGTAGCCCCGGCAGGAGCACAGATACGCAGTATTTT. It specifies CASSPGRSTDTQYF.

A word on this clone: The same CDR3 arises from other DNA sequences in this sample as well. This chain joins TRBV18 and TRBJ2-5; D might be TRBD2 (5 bases). The CDR3 extends over 14 amino acids. Germline CDR1 and CDR2: KGHSH and LQKENI. V was shortened by 0 bases and J by 2 bases, with 7 bases between the two germline ends. In DNA form, the CDR3 reads TGTGCCAGCTCACCACCCGGGATACAAGAGACCCAGTACTTC. This codes for CASSPPGIQETQYF.

V is TRBV7-9 and J is TRBJ2-3, with D perhaps assigned TRBD1 or TRBD2 (5 bases each). This CDR3 has 14 residues. Germline CDR1 reads SEHNR; CDR2 reads FQNEAQ (reference sequence). Trimming shortened V by 3 bases and J by 6 bases, and 13 bases separated the two germline ends. The CDR3 bases are TGTGCCAGCAGCTTGGGGACGATCAGCGATACGCAGTATTTT. Translated, it gives CASSLGTISDTQYF.

The gene calls are TRBV14 and TRBJ2-7; the D gene is possibly TRBD1 (6 bases). The CDR3 is 15 residues long. Germline V gives CDR1 SGHDN, CDR2 FVKESK. The V gene lost 6 bases and the J gene lost 4 bases, with 19 bases spanning the gap. This chain's CDR3 is CASRRQEPRGYEQYF. The CDR3 DNA follows: TGTGCCAGCAGACGACAGGAGCCGAGGGGATACGAGCAGTACTTC.

This clone was found once. This chain joins TRBV10-3 and TRBJ2-3; D gene unclear. Trimming pared 5 bases from V and 1 base from J, leaving 7 bases between. The CDR3 spans 13 residues. Looked up from germline, CDR1 is ENHRY and CDR2 is SYGVKD. The CDR3 DNA reads as TGTGCCATCAGTTTCTCCGGCACAGATACGCAGTATTTT. It yields the protein CAISFSGTDTQYF.

The chain employs TRBV2 and TRBJ2-3, with D perhaps being TRBD1 or TRBD2 (5 bases each). Germline V gene sequence: CDR1 SNHLY, CDR2 FYNNEI. The V end lost 7 bases, the J end lost 1 base, and 12 bases lay between the germline ends. The CDR3 extends over 14 amino acids. CDR3 in amino acids: CASKLQGGTDTQYF. The CDR3 coding sequence is TGTGCCAGCAAGTTGCAGGGAGGCACAGATACGCAGTATTTT.

This chain connects TRBV6-4 to TRBJ1-3; 9 bases are shared with TRBD1. The CDR3 has 16 amino acids. The V segment lost 11 bases and the J segment 0 bases; nucleotides outside the gene matches: 11. Germline loops: CDR1 MRHNA, CDR2 SNTAGT. CDR3 amino acids: CAGGQGPKLSGNTIYF. The CDR3 DNA sequence: TGTGCCGGCGGACAGGGGCCAAAACTCTCTGGAAACACCATATATTTT.

The rearrangement links TRBV6-4 to TRBJ2-6; a weak D match, TRBD1 (5 bases). The CDR3 length is 17 residues. CDR1 is MRHNA, CDR2 SNTAGT, per germline. V lost 3 bases and J 0 bases, leaving 12 bases between the germline ends. CDR3 nucleotide sequence: TGTGCCAGCAGTGAGGGGCTTCGGATCTCTGGGGCCAACGTCCTGACTTTC. It codes for CASSEGLRISGANVLTF.

V gene TRBV11-2 combines with J gene TRBJ1-3; D uncertain. Germline CDR1 is SGHAT and CDR2 is FQNNGV. V was trimmed by 5 bases and J by 3 bases, leaving 14 bases between them. There are 15 residues in the CDR3. CDR3: CASSLWRDGGNTIYF. The CDR3 coding sequence is TGTGCCAGCAGCCTTTGGAGGGATGGTGGAAACACCATATATTTT.

Worth noting for this clone: Other nucleotide sequences in the sample specify the same CDR3. V usage is TRBV28 and J usage is TRBJ2-7; D gene ambiguous. Germline V CDR1 and CDR2: MDHEN, SYDVKM. This CDR3 is built from 12 residues. Trimming pared 1 base from V and 6 bases from J, leaving 7 bases between. Here the CDR3 reads CASSLLSGEQYF. The CDR3 bases are TGTGCCAGCAGTTTATTATCAGGCGAGCAGTACTTC.